The clone carrying this T cell receptor (beta chain) has only one observation. PCR involved 60 Vbeta and 13 Jbeta primers. Generated by immunoSEQ multiplex PCR, the TCRdb table keeps only in-frame clones and is missing some. The sample includes over 85,000 clones, around 81% of them seen just once. The sample is drawn from a study of cytomegalovirus exposure and HLA in healthy donors. V dropped 6 bases and J dropped 7; count of bases not matched to a gene: 8. Germline V CDR1 and CDR2: LNHDA, SQIVND (reference sequence). This CDR3 has 14 amino acids. The rearrangement joins TRBV19 to TRBJ1-2, with 10 bases lining up with TRBD1. Specimen: PBMCs. The receptor was derived from a female donor in good health and CMV-seropositive. DNA of the CDR3: TGTGCCAGTAGCCCTCCGGGACAGGGGCTTGGCTACACCTTC. Protein sequence: CASSPPGQGLGYTF.